This T cell receptor beta chain came from a study of cytomegalovirus exposure and HLA in healthy donors (dated by TCRdb to 2015 to 2018). Background for the entire study: According to an earlier analysis of 587 of the donors, 150 million to 200 million T cells yielded 117 million unique TCR beta sequences and 276 Gb of sequence data. Approximately 300 gigabases of sequencing data and approximately 80 million unique TCR sequences were included in an early release covering about 700 HLA-typed donors. The genetic ancestry cluster associated with self-reported Caucasian donors included approximately 85% of the approximately 410 genotyped donors. The study was designed to test whether signatures of past pathogen exposure could be identified by cataloging public T cell receptors. The T cell repertoires of under 700 subjects were profiled by immunosequencing and related to cytomegalovirus serostatus. Along with the approximately 650-subject first cohort, a separate validation cohort of roughly 110 different subjects was used. To predict cytomegalovirus infection status, the study brought together high-throughput TCR immunosequencing, statistical association of individual TCRs with disease status, and machine learning. To study patterns of TCR occurrence, a later analysis re-analyzed previously published TCR beta repertoires from 666 donors and added high-resolution HLA genotyping. In the later analysis, no new phenotypic data were used to find candidate immune exposures; instead, reliance was placed on TCR beta sequences and their occurrence across donors. To decide whether each TCR beta V gene segment behaved as functional or pseudogenic, an earlier analysis of some 600 of the donors relied on high-throughput TCR beta sequencing. Donor age, sex, ethnicity and CMV serostatus were collected together with the repertoire data. A later genetic analysis took genome-wide SNP genotypes for about three fifths of the 666 donors and used that subset as a discovery cohort. All discovery cohort repertoires had been generated on a single sequencing platform. Class I and class II HLA loci were covered by the typing at four-digit resolution. The number of typed donors differed by locus: about 620-640 for A, B, C, DRB1 and DQB1; 500 to 550 for DQA1; some 590 for DPA1; and around 450 for DPB1. Several DR-DQ haplotypes were treated as single units for association and clustering because of strong linkage in the cohort. Among some 410 genotyped donors of the cohort, an average of around 220,000 unique TCR beta nucleotide sequences was sequenced per donor, of which 15% to 20% were non-productive.

Overall study outcomes, separate from this receptor: The presence/absence analyses assumed that sequencing depth was roughly uniform across donors, and that assumption may not be true. HLA typing was unavailable for some donors at each locus, so association tests used only the typed subset. The authors suggested that the approach could potentially be generalized to other disease states and immunological phenotypes. In both the original and validation cohorts, the classifier was reported to diagnose cytomegalovirus status with high specificity and sensitivity. When HLA alleles, especially DR and DQ, strongly co-occurred, attributing TCR associations to individual alleles was difficult. A later analysis found that most CMV-associated TCR beta chains appeared HLA-restricted, with HLA associations seemingly driven largely by CMV exposure. A later analysis found that HLA-associated TCR beta chains were more clonally expanded and had lower generation probabilities than equally common non-associated chains. Only TCR beta chains were sequenced in this cohort, and the absence of alpha or paired-chain data limited detectable features. CMV serostatus was the only immune exposure information available for the cohort. A later analysis associated around 16,000 TCR beta sequences with specific HLA alleles at a false discovery rate of 0.05. In vitro tests confirmed that three of the cytomegalovirus-associated TCR beta chains recognize cytomegalovirus antigens. In an earlier analysis of approximately 590 of the donors, most TCR beta V segments were observed in productive rearrangements about 87% or about 30% of the time, broadly matching IMGT annotations. Linkage disequilibrium might explain the correlated functional status among segregating V segments, but an unknown experimental factor could not be ruled out. Some IMGT-functional V segments, including TRBV6-2 and TRBV6-3, could not be told apart with the 87-base-pair reads, so those segments were excluded. A later analysis found that TCR association rates varied across HLA loci, with DRB1 alleles showing the most associated TCRs and HLA-C alleles the fewest. A further reported finding was that TCR beta sequences accurately predicted the HLA-A and HLA-B alleles for most subjects in the first cohort. The study listed 164 TCR beta chains as associated with cytomegalovirus. V-gene and J-gene trimming of TCR beta chains was associated with a missense DCLRE1C variant in a later genetic analysis, and the association was replicated in an independent cohort. A later analysis reported that several top co-occurrence clusters appeared linked to parvovirus B19, influenza, CMV and Epstein-Barr virus. According to a later genetic analysis, donors in an Asian-associated ancestry cluster had fewer N-insertions in productive TCRs than the approximately 630-donor mean. A cluster of highly shared sequence variants was judged likely to represent a technical artifact of the sequencing pipeline. Most TCR sequences were seen in very few donors, while some public TCRs were found in many individuals. The earlier analysis of some 540 of the donors excluded about 16 rarely observed V segments, including chromosome 9 orphons, because counts were too low.

At the junction V is shortened by 6 bases and J by 6 bases, with 14 bases in between. From the germline V gene (reference sequence), CDR1 is SEHNR and CDR2 is FQNEAQ. The CDR3, cysteine through phenylalanine, is 14 amino acids long. CDR3 DNA only is kept here, 42 bases in frame from base 1. The cohort comprised some 680 healthy bone marrow donors. Cohort members were all nominally healthy when sampled, although unrecorded immune exposures were likely present. The donor tested CMV seronegative and was one of the 352 seronegative cohort members. A peripheral blood sample was provided by each donor, and peripheral blood mononuclear cells were used for TCR beta sequencing. Genomic DNA extraction from the blood cell samples was performed with the Qiagen DNeasy Blood Extraction Kit. The method behind the library was the immunoSEQ multiplex PCR assay. For the multiplex PCR, a mixture combining 60 forward primers for TCR Vbeta segments and 13 reverse primers for TCR Jbeta segments was used. The CDR3 region of rearranged TCR beta genes was amplified from genomic DNA with a multiplex PCR assay. The Illumina HiSeq System was used to sequence the amplified TCR beta libraries as 87-base-pair reads. The paper's processing steps were these. A later analysis counted around 72 million unique TCR beta chains across the 670 or so repertoires, and around 9.9 million of these chains were shared by at least two donors. Raw reads were error-corrected and collapsed into unique sequences by a nearest-neighbor algorithm in which closely related sequences were merged to remove PCR and sequencing errors. CDR3 sequences were aligned to IMGT reference sequences to assign V, D and J gene segments. For a sequence to be retained, a match of at least six nucleotides was required to both a V gene segment and a J gene segment. A rearrangement was called productive if the CDR3 had no stop codons and remained in frame with V and J, and every other rearrangement was called non-productive. Following IMGT convention, CDR3 was defined as the stretch from the second conserved V-encoded cysteine up to the conserved J-encoded phenylalanine. The earlier analysis of approximately 590 of the donors excluded any sequence lacking an unambiguous match to a single V gene segment. In an earlier analysis of approximately 590 of the donors, V segments were called functional above 56.7% productive rearrangements and were called segregating when the between-donor standard deviation exceeded 5%. A statistical classification framework was built for diagnosing cytomegalovirus status from the catalog of TCR beta chain sequences. In a later analysis, TCR nucleotide sequences were compared against IMGT/GENE-DB human TR gene sequences so that V and J genes could be assigned. Using the TCRdist pipeline, a later analysis assigned CDR3 sequences along with most-parsimonious VDJ recombination scenarios. In a later analysis, each TCR beta chain was defined by its CDR3 amino acid sequence together with its V-gene family, and reads without a unique V-gene family were excluded. A later analysis removed over 500 highly shared, low-generation-probability nucleotide sequences to deal with suspected cross-contamination and a sequencing artifact. A later analysis calculated a clonal expansion index for each public chain from normalized within-repertoire ranks of inferred template counts. Generation probabilities in a later analysis came from a VDJ recombination model fitted to out-of-frame rearrangements, and those results were checked against IGoR. In a later analysis, TCR-TCR, TCR-HLA and TCR-CMV co-occurrence was scored with hypergeometric tests, and a repertoire-size bias correction was applied to TCR pairs. False discovery rates were estimated in a later analysis by permuting HLA or CMV assignments 20 times. In a later analysis, co-occurring TCRs were grouped with DBSCAN, and TCRdist sequence similarity was added when clustering was performed within HLA-allele-positive subsets. Repertoires with fewer than 30,000 or more than 120,000 public chains, plus five repertoires with anomalous nucleotide sharing, were excluded from co-occurrence clustering. The table was pulled from immuneACCESS by TCRdb, which kept in-frame rearrangements only. Such tables lose some clones; where checked, under half of the loss comes from unresolved V genes, and the rest has no known cause. V, J and clone size are taken as reported in that table, and D and trimming were inferred from the DNA itself. In this sample the table shows around 130,000 clones, about 80% of which occur a single time. Around 2.5% of the sample is held by the ten biggest clonotypes.

In the case of this clone: No cognate antigen has been identified for it. Per-base quality was not reported, and no clone a single base away is much larger than it.

The source material was PBMCs. The sequence derives from a man between 25 and 39 years old in good health and CMV-seronegative. This chain joins TRBV7-9 to TRBJ1-4; TRBD1 is a possible D gene, resting on 6 matching bases. The sequenced DNA is TGTGCCAGCAGAGACAGGTATACCGATGAAAAACTGTTTTTT. Its protein is CASRDRYTDEKLFF.